A single sample is the source of the 31 T cell receptor beta chains below, sequenced in a study of identical twins. TCRdb used MiXCR to reprocess the 5' RACE reads, holding one entry per CDR3 protein. The sample holds some 500,000 distinct CDR3 sequences, around 20% seen once. These sequences were also reported in another study, on T cells expressing NK-cell markers.

The source material was CD4+ T cells sorted from blood. The source is a woman aged 18-29 years in good health.

The chain recombines TRBV5-6 with TRBJ1-6; no definite D call. CDR3 size: 12 residues. V shed 4 bases and J shed 8 bases, with 7 bases lying between them. Germline assignment: CDR1 SGHDT and CDR2 YYEEEE. The CDR3 DNA sequence: TGTGCCAGCAGCCTGGTAGATTCACCCCTCCACTTT. It codes for CASSLVDSPLHF.

This clonotype was counted between two and nine times. The chain recombines TRBV7-2 with TRBJ2-1; D tentatively reads TRBD1 or TRBD2 (5 bases each). The ends were cut back, 1 base at V and 5 bases at J, with 12 bases in the middle. Germline assignment: CDR1 SGHTA and CDR2 FQGNSA. This CDR3 is 15 amino acids long. The CDR3 loop is CASSLVAGTNNEQFF. CDR3 nucleotides: TGTGCCAGCAGCTTAGTGGCAGGGACGAACAATGAGCAGTTCTTC.

The table lists this clonotype with a few counts. The rearrangement joins TRBV10-2 to TRBJ1-2; D might be TRBD1 (5 bases). From germline, CDR1 is WSHSY and CDR2 SAAADI. The V gene lost 4 bases and the J gene lost 3 bases, with 15 bases spanning the gap. The CDR3 has 15 residues. The CDR3 DNA follows: TGCGCCAGCAGTGGTGACAGTAGCCGCTACTATGGCTACACCTTC. Translated: CASSGDSSRYYGYTF.

This clonotype was seen a few times. The V and J genes are TRBV6-2 or TRBV6-3 and TRBJ2-1; no definite D call. Trimming stripped 6 bases from V and 1 base from J, with 7 bases between. This CDR3 is 13 amino acids long. Germline loops: CDR1 MNHEY, CDR2 SVGEGT. The CDR3 loop reads CASSHQSYNEQFF. CDR3 nucleotides: TGTGCCAGCAGCCATCAATCCTACAATGAGCAGTTCTTC.

This clonotype showed up just a few times. The chain couples TRBV2 to TRBJ1-2; D remains ambiguous. The V end was cut by 7 bases, the J end by 2 bases, with 8 bases between. CDR1 is SNHLY and CDR2 is FYNNEI in the germline V gene. The CDR3 is 12 residues long. Here the CDR3 reads CASMDGNYGYTF. CDR3 DNA: TGTGCCAGCATGGACGGAAACTATGGCTACACCTTC.

This chain uses TRBV3-1 with TRBJ1-2; maybe TRBD1 (5 bases). Trimming left V 0 bases short and J 2 bases short, with 19 bases between. The CDR3 is 18 residues long. Per germline, CDR1 LGHDT and CDR2 YNNKEL (reference sequence). The chain's CDR3 is CASSQDLRGRDLNYGYTF. Here the CDR3 DNA reads TGTGCCAGCAGCCAAGATTTAAGGGGTAGGGACCTCAACTATGGCTACACCTTC.

The chain couples TRBV5-1 to TRBJ2-3; D is ambiguous. This CDR3 contains 14 residues. Germline assignment: CDR1 SGHRS and CDR2 YFSETQ. V lost 4 bases, J lost 2 bases, and 11 bases lay in between. CDR3 region: CASSLLSLTDTQYF. As DNA, the CDR3 is TGCGCCAGCAGCCTACTATCACTCACAGATACGCAGTATTTT.

The genes are TRBV5-1 and TRBJ1-1; D call uncertain. V dropped 3 bases and J dropped 3 bases, with 12 bases sitting between them. CDR3 length: 14 amino acids. The germline CDR1 and CDR2 sequences are SGHRS and YFSETQ. As DNA, the CDR3 is TGCGCCAGCAGCTACTCCGCGCGGGACACTGAAGCTTTCTTT. This encodes CASSYSARDTEAFF. Full variable domain (rest looked up from reference TRBV5-1 and TRBJ1-1): KAGVTQTPRYLIKTRGQQVTLSCSPISGHRSVSWYQQTPGQGLQFLFEYFSETQRNKGNFPGRFSGRQFSNSRSEMNVSTLELGDSALYLCASSYSARDTEAFFGQGTRLTVV.

The chain has TRBV18 and TRBJ2-6; TRBD1 matches at 8 bases. The germline CDR1 and CDR2 sequences are KGHSH and LQKENI. V dropped 3 bases and J dropped 2; count of bases not matched to a gene: 6. This CDR3 is 17 amino acids long. The CDR3 is CASSPRTGRPGANVLTF. CDR3 in DNA: TGTGCCAGCTCACCCCGGACAGGGCGACCTGGGGCCAACGTCCTGACTTTC. The whole variable domain, filled in from reference TRBV18 and TRBJ2-6, reads NAGVMQNPRHLVRRRGQEARLRCSPMKGHSHVYWYRQLPEEGLKFMVYLQKENIIDESGMPKERFSAEFPKEGPSILRIQQVVRGDSAAYFCASSPRTGRPGANVLTFGAGSRLTVL.

The gene calls are TRBV7-2 and TRBJ2-7; D not resolved. Germline CDR1 reads SGHTA; CDR2 reads FQGNSA. The V gene lost 3 bases and the J gene lost 5 bases, with 8 bases spanning the gap. There are 12 residues in the CDR3. The CDR3 DNA sequence: TGTGCCAGCAGCTTTTACAGTAACGAGCAGTACTTC. Protein sequence: CASSFYSNEQYF. The whole variable domain, filled in from reference TRBV7-2 and TRBJ2-7, reads GAGVSQSPSNKVTEKGKDVELRCDPISGHTALYWYRQSLGQGLEFLIYFQGNSAPDKSGLPSDRFSAERTGGSVSTLTIQRTQQEDSAVYLCASSFYSNEQYFGPGTRLTVT.

This clonotype occurred a few times. The chain employs TRBV12-3 or TRBV12-4 and TRBJ2-7, with 8 bases lining up with TRBD1. The CDR3 covers 15 residues. V gave up 4 bases and J gave up 0 bases; unmatched junction bases: 5. The CDR3 DNA is TGTGCCAGCAGTTATTTTGGGACAGGCTCCTACGAGCAGTACTTC. This encodes CASSYFGTGSYEQYF.

This sequence joins TRBV20-1 and TRBJ1-1, with 7 bases matching TRBD1. Germline V gene lookup returns CDR1 DFQATT and CDR2 SNEGSKA (reference sequence). This CDR3 is built from 14 residues. J was trimmed by 8 bases and V by 6 bases; bases with no gene match: 15. The CDR3 nucleotides read TGCAGTGCCCCCCGTCAGACAGGGAGGAGCGAAGCTTTCTTT. It yields the protein CSAPRQTGRSEAFF.

Note on this clonotype: One end of the junction does not line up with germline, which may come from a read error. The CDR3 protein is CATSDSPTDTPF. The CDR3 DNA reads as TGTGCCACCAGTGATAGCCCCACAGATACGCCTTTT. This chain uses TRBV24-1 with TRBJ2-3; D is uncertain. Germline CDR1 and CDR2: KGHDR and SFDVKD. The CDR3 has 12 amino acids.

The gene calls are TRBV12-3 or TRBV12-4 and TRBJ1-5; TRBD1 might be the D (6 bases). V gave up 0 bases and J gave up 7 bases, with 13 bases separating them. CDR3 size: 15 residues. CDR3 amino acids: CASSLAQTGTQPQHF. CDR3 nucleotide sequence: TGTGCCAGCAGTTTAGCCCAAACAGGGACCCAGCCCCAGCATTTT.

This chain joins TRBV7-9 and TRBJ2-7, with 8 nucleotides matching TRBD1. This CDR3 has 13 amino acids. Germline V CDR1 and CDR2: SEHNR, FQNEAQ (reference sequence). The V gene end was trimmed by 5 bases and the J gene end by 4 bases; junction bases not matched to a gene: 4. The CDR3 reads CASSITGGYEQYF. CDR3 DNA: TGTGCCAGCAGCATCACAGGGGGATACGAGCAGTACTTC.

This clonotype was picked up a small number of times. The CDR3 nucleotides read TGCAGTGCCGGTCTCCCACCGCGGGCCCATGAGCAGTTCTTC. Protein sequence: CSAGLPPRAHEQFF. V usage is TRBV20-1 and J usage is TRBJ2-1; D might be TRBD2 (5 bases). The CDR3 has 14 residues. Trimming stripped 6 bases from V and 8 bases from J, with 20 bases between. The germline gives CDR1 DFQATT, CDR2 SNEGSKA (reference sequence).

The sample holds a few counts of this clonotype. The V call is TRBV20-1, the J call TRBJ2-3, with no clear D. The germline V gene has CDR1 DFQATT and CDR2 SNEGSKA (reference sequence). V lost 7 bases and J 6 bases, leaving 17 bases between the germline ends. CDR3 length: 13 residues. This CDR3 reads CSVWTRLLDTQYF. CDR3 DNA sequence: TGCAGTGTTTGGACCCGTTTACTGGATACGCAGTATTTT.

The chain combines TRBV12-3 or TRBV12-4 with TRBJ1-2; D is ambiguous. The V gene lost 2 bases and the J gene lost 3 bases, with 7 bases spanning the gap. The CDR3 covers 13 residues. The CDR3 sequence is CASSLSPDYGYTF. The CDR3 coding sequence is TGTGCCAGCAGTTTATCACCCGACTATGGCTACACCTTC.

This clonotype was counted only a few times. In DNA, the CDR3 is TGTGCCAGCAGCCGGGGTGGTCAGGCAAACACTGAAGCTTTCTTT. As protein: CASSRGGQANTEAFF. This chain joins TRBV4-2 and TRBJ1-1; D uncertain. The CDR3 runs 15 residues. V dropped 4 bases and J dropped 2 bases, with 14 bases sitting between them. In germline, CDR1 is LGHNA, CDR2 YNFKEQ.

This clonotype was counted once. CDR3 amino acids: CASSPGTGAPYIQYF. In DNA, the CDR3 is TGTGCCAGCAGCCCCGGGACAGGGGCACCCTACATTCAGTACTTC. This sequence joins TRBV7-9 and TRBJ2-4; TRBD1 matches 10 bases. Trimming removed 5 bases from V and 8 bases from J; junction bases left unmatched: 9. The CDR3 has 15 residues. Germline assignment: CDR1 SEHNR and CDR2 FQNEAQ (reference sequence).

This clonotype has more than one count but fewer than ten. The chain links TRBV29-1 to TRBJ2-7; D assignment may be TRBD1 or TRBD2 (5 bases each). Trimming stripped 5 bases from V and 4 bases from J, with 12 bases between. This CDR3 has 12 amino acids. The germline CDR1 and CDR2 sequences are SQVTM and ANQGSEA. The CDR3 sequence is CSVHRDGYEQYF. As DNA, the CDR3 is TGCAGCGTTCACCGGGACGGATACGAGCAGTACTTC.

This clonotype turned up a few times. The genes are TRBV4-3 and TRBJ1-1, with D maybe TRBD1 (5 bases). Trimming took off 2 bases at V and 5 bases at J, with 12 bases between the two ends. Germline V gives CDR1 LGHNA, CDR2 YSLEER. The CDR3 extends over 14 amino acids. The CDR3 nucleotides read TGCGCCAGCAGCCAAATGGGGGGTCCTACTGAAGCTTTCTTT. Its protein product is CASSQMGGPTEAFF.

This clonotype has ten or more counts. This sequence joins TRBV2 and TRBJ1-2; tentative D call: TRBD1 (6 bases). V shed 9 bases and J shed 3 bases, with 11 bases lying between them. CDR1 SNHLY and CDR2 FYNNEI come from the germline V gene. The CDR3 runs to 12 residues. CDR3 in DNA: TGTGCCAGACAGGGTGAAGACTATGGCTACACCTTC. Protein sequence: CARQGEDYGYTF.

J is TRBJ1-2 and V is TRBV6-1; 9 bases are shared with TRBD1. Germline CDR1 is MNHNS and CDR2 is SASEGT. J gave up 7 bases and V 6 bases, and 9 bases lay outside the gene matches. CDR3 size: 14 residues. DNA for the CDR3: TGTGCCAGCAGATTGGCCGGGACAGGGTCTGGCTACACCTTC. It translates to CASRLAGTGSGYTF.

This clonotype was observed a few times. This rearrangement joins TRBV10-3 to TRBJ2-1; D is undetermined. Germline V CDR1 and CDR2: ENHRY, SYGVKD. Trimming stripped 7 bases from V and 7 bases from J, with 11 bases between. The CDR3 consists of 12 residues. This chain's CDR3 is CAITGSGNEQFF. The CDR3 DNA is TGTGCCATCACCGGGTCGGGTAATGAGCAGTTCTTC.

This clonotype was counted a few times. This chain connects TRBV5-5 to TRBJ2-2; the match to TRBD1 covers 7 bases. Germline-derived CDR1 and CDR2 are SGHKS and YYEKEE (reference sequence). This CDR3 comprises 16 residues. With V trimmed by 0 bases and J by 7 bases, 9 bases remained unmatched. CDR3 sequence: CASSLVGTERYGELFF. CDR3 nucleotides: TGTGCCAGCAGCTTGGTGGGGACAGAGAGGTACGGGGAGCTGTTTTTT.

This rearrangement joins TRBV14 to TRBJ2-5; TRBD1 aligns across 7 bases. V shed 10 bases and J 2 bases; nucleotides not matched to a gene: 7. The CDR3 has 13 amino acids. Germline V gene lookup returns CDR1 SGHDN and CDR2 FVKESK. CDR3 coding DNA: TGTGCCAAGAATCCGGGACAGCAAGAGACCCAGTACTTC. This sequence encodes CAKNPGQQETQYF.

This clonotype turned up a few times. This chain connects TRBV7-2 to TRBJ1-5; D is uncertain. The V and J ends lost 3 bases and 1 base respectively, with 7 bases between them. CDR3 size: 14 residues. CDR1 SGHTA and CDR2 FQGNSA come from the germline V gene. The CDR3 here is CASSFGHSNQPQHF. CDR3 DNA: TGTGCCAGCAGCTTCGGGCACAGCAATCAGCCCCAGCATTTT.

In its sample, this clonotype was seen many times. The chain couples TRBV3-1 to TRBJ2-7; D gene unclear. The CDR3 contains 11 residues. V was pared by 1 base and J by 4 bases, with 2 bases between. In germline, CDR1 is LGHDT, CDR2 YNNKEL (reference sequence). CDR3 in amino acids: CASSQGYEQYF. The CDR3 DNA follows: TGTGCCAGCAGCCAAGGGTACGAGCAGTACTTC.

CDR3 region: CASSVNVRGSPLHF. The CDR3 bases are TGTGCCAGCAGTGTTAACGTTCGGGGTTCACCCCTCCACTTT. The V call is TRBV2, the J call TRBJ1-6, with no clear D. CDR1 is SNHLY, CDR2 FYNNEI, per germline. The CDR3 contains 14 residues. Trimming removed 4 bases from V and 9 bases from J, with 13 bases in between. The entire variable domain, with the rest obtained from reference TRBV2 and TRBJ1-6, is as follows: EPEVTQTPSHQVTQMGQEVILRCVPISNHLYFYWYRQILGQKVEFLVSFYNNEISEKSEIFDDQFSVERPDGSNFTLKIRSTKLEDSAMYFCASSVNVRGSPLHFGNGTRLTVT.

V and J are TRBV12-3 or TRBV12-4 and TRBJ2-1, with D tentatively TRBD1 (5 bases). The CDR3 spans 11 residues. V shed 7 bases and J shed 9 bases, with 10 bases lying between them. The CDR3 nucleotides are TGTGCCAGCACCCGACAGCTTGAGCAGTTCTTC. As protein: CASTRQLEQFF.